Below, 24 T cell receptor beta chains from the same sample are listed, as sequenced in a study of PD-L1 blockade in urothelial cancer. Using immunoSEQ multiplex PCR, the repertoire was profiled, and TCRdb retains in-frame clones only, with some absent. The data hold 45,000 to 55,000 clones, with around 86% observed a single time. Stated time point: peripheral blood 6 weeks after treatment start. The sequencing used PBMCs, collected around atezolizumab (anti-PD-L1) treatment. These receptors were taken from a man in his 60s with urothelial cancer.

This clone was found once. This rearrangement joins TRBV2 to TRBJ2-5, with TRBD2 matching 13 bases. V dropped 4 bases and J dropped 1; count of bases not matched to a gene: 0. CDR3 size: 15 residues. Germline V gene lookup returns CDR1 SNHLY and CDR2 FYNNEI. CDR3 nucleotide sequence: TGTGCCAGCAGTGGACTAGCGGGGGGCCAAGAGACCCAGTACTTC. Its translation: CASSGLAGGQETQYF.

V usage is TRBV19 and J usage is TRBJ2-7; 8 nucleotides line up with TRBD1. The CDR3 spans 14 residues. The germline V gene encodes CDR1 LNHDA and CDR2 SQIVND (reference sequence). V shed 5 bases and J 1 base; nucleotides not matched to a gene: 4. In DNA form, the CDR3 reads TGTGCCAGTAGTGGTGGGACAGGTTCCTACGAGCAGTACTTC. Translation: CASSGGTGSYEQYF.

The chain carries TRBV18 and TRBJ1-3, with TRBD1 as a possible D gene (6 bases). Germline assignment: CDR1 KGHSH and CDR2 LQKENI. The CDR3 covers 15 residues. V was trimmed by 5 bases and J by 0 bases, leaving 11 bases between them. CDR3 amino acids: CASSELDSSGNTIYF. As DNA, the CDR3 is TGTGCCAGCTCAGAACTGGACAGCTCTGGAAACACCATATATTTT.

V is TRBV7-8 and J is TRBJ2-3; TRBD1 aligns across 10 bases. Trimming removed 3 bases from V and 2 bases from J; junction bases left unmatched: 2. The germline gives CDR1 SGHVS, CDR2 FQNEAQ. This CDR3 has 15 amino acids. CDR3 residues: CASSFRQGATDTQYF. DNA of the CDR3: TGTGCCAGCAGCTTTCGACAGGGGGCCACAGATACGCAGTATTTT.

The rearrangement uses TRBV29-1 and TRBJ1-2, with 8 bases lining up with TRBD1. Germline values: CDR1 SQVTM, CDR2 ANQGSEA. The CDR3 is 11 amino acids. V was pared by 4 bases and J by 10 bases, with 5 bases of the junction left unmatched. The CDR3 sequence: CSVVQGDTYTF. The CDR3 bases are TGCAGCGTTGTACAGGGGGATACCTACACCTTC.

The chain joins TRBV5-1 to TRBJ2-2; TRBD2 agrees at 7 bases. The V gene's germline CDR1 is SGHRS and CDR2 YFSETQ. The V and J ends lost 4 bases and 3 bases, in that order; junction bases with no gene match: 6. The CDR3 has 15 residues. The CDR3 region has the DNA TGCGCCAGCAGCCCGGGACTATTATACACCGGGGAGCTGTTTTTT. This sequence encodes CASSPGLLYTGELFF.

This clone was observed a single time. The V gene is TRBV6-6, the J gene TRBJ1-5; D uncertain. Germline CDR1 is MNHNY and CDR2 is SVGAGI (reference sequence). This CDR3 contains 15 residues. Trimming stripped 2 bases from V and 1 base from J, with 9 bases between. CDR3 loop: CASSYPYTSNQPQHF. The DNA for the CDR3 is TGTGCCAGCAGTTACCCATACACGAGCAATCAGCCCCAGCATTTT.

The genes are TRBV29-1 and TRBJ1-1; D is uncertain. Between the trimmed V and J ends, which lost 4 bases and 0 bases, there was a span of 9 bases. This CDR3 is 13 amino acids long. CDR1 is SQVTM, CDR2 ANQGSEA, per germline. Written as DNA, the CDR3 is TGCAGCGTTGCAGCGGGATTGAACACTGAAGCTTTCTTT. It codes for CSVAAGLNTEAFF.

V gene TRBV7-8 combines with J gene TRBJ2-5, with D possibly matching TRBD2 (6 bases). Germline CDR1 and CDR2: SGHVS and FQNEAQ. With 5 bases removed from V and 5 bases from J, the gap between germline ends came to 15 bases. This CDR3 spans 14 amino acids. The CDR3 bases are TGTGCCAGCAGCCTAAGACTAGTTTTTGAGACCCAGTACTTC. As protein: CASSLRLVFETQYF. Full variable domain (missing parts from reference TRBV7-8 and TRBJ2-5): GAGVSQSPRYKVAKRGQDVALRCDPISGHVSLFWYQQALGQGPEFLTYFQNEAQLDKSGLPSDRFFAERPEGSVSTLKIQRTQQEDSAVYLCASSLRLVFETQYFGPGTRLLVL.

The count of this clone is one. The V call is TRBV7-8, the J call TRBJ1-1; D is undetermined. The CDR3 is 14 amino acids. The germline V gene has CDR1 SGHVS and CDR2 FQNEAQ. Trimming took off 5 bases at V and 7 bases at J, with 17 bases between the two ends. The CDR3 sequence is CASSPTYIQDEAFF. CDR3 DNA sequence: TGTGCCAGCAGCCCAACTTATATCCAGGATGAAGCTTTCTTT.

The gene calls are TRBV11-3 and TRBJ2-7, with TRBD1 identical over 8 bases. The V gene's germline CDR1 is SGHNT and CDR2 YENEEA. The V and J ends lost 3 bases and 3 bases, in that order; junction bases with no gene match: 7. The CDR3 runs to 15 residues. In DNA form, the CDR3 reads TGTGCCAGCAGCTTGGGGACAGGAGGGGACTACGAGCAGTACTTC. Its translation: CASSLGTGGDYEQYF. Complete variable domain (other parts from reference TRBV11-3 and TRBJ2-7): EAGVVQSPRYKIIEKKQPVAFWCNPISGHNTLYWYLQNLGQGPELLIRYENEEAVDDSQLPKDRFSAERLKGVDSTLKIQPAELGDSAVYLCASSLGTGGDYEQYFGPGTRLTVT.

The chain carries TRBV7-2 and TRBJ1-1; D unresolved. Looked up from germline, CDR1 is SGHTA and CDR2 is FQGNSA. V was cut by 2 bases and J by 0 bases, with 7 bases left in between. The CDR3 consists of 14 residues. The CDR3 here is CASSLLQMNTEAFF. In DNA form, the CDR3 reads TGTGCCAGCAGCTTATTGCAGATGAACACTGAAGCTTTCTTT.

This clone appeared a single time. The rearrangement joins TRBV5-1 to TRBJ1-3, with no clear D. Per the germline V gene, CDR1 is SGHRS and CDR2 is YFSETQ. CDR3 length equals 14 residues. The V and J ends lost 0 bases and 4 bases respectively, with 8 bases between them. CDR3 amino acids: CASSLALEGNTIYF. In DNA, the CDR3 is TGCGCCAGCAGCTTGGCCCTGGAGGGAAACACCATATATTTT.

The chain joins TRBV19 to TRBJ1-6, with 7 bases that match TRBD1. J gave up 10 bases and V 8 bases, and 5 bases lay outside the gene matches. This CDR3 is 12 amino acids long. Germline V gene sequence: CDR1 LNHDA, CDR2 SQIVND (reference sequence). CDR3 nucleotide sequence: TGTGCCAGTTCAGGGGGAGAATCACCCCTCCACTTT. Protein product: CASSGGESPLHF.

This chain joins TRBV28 and TRBJ1-6; D might be TRBD1 (5 bases). This CDR3 is 15 amino acids long. From germline, CDR1 is MDHEN and CDR2 SYDVKM. Trimming cost V 2 bases and J 3 bases, with 8 bases left between them. The CDR3 protein is CASSLEGLYNSPLHF. CDR3 coding DNA: TGTGCCAGCAGTTTAGAGGGACTCTATAATTCACCCCTCCACTTT.

V gene TRBV18 combines with J gene TRBJ2-1; 8 nucleotides line up with TRBD2. The germline V gene has CDR1 KGHSH and CDR2 LQKENI. The J segment lost 7 bases and the V segment lost 3 bases, leaving 8 bases of the junction unmatched. The length of the CDR3 is 15 residues. The CDR3 spells CASSPGTSSWNEQFF. As DNA, the CDR3 is TGTGCCAGCTCACCCGGGACTAGTAGTTGGAATGAGCAGTTCTTC.

J is TRBJ2-3 and V is TRBV18; TRBD1 is a possible D gene (5 bases). Trimming left V 4 bases short and J 2 bases short, with 16 bases between. Per the germline V gene, CDR1 is KGHSH and CDR2 is LQKENI. The CDR3 runs 16 residues. In DNA, the CDR3 is TGTGCCAGCTCACTCAGGGCCCGGGTCAACACAGATACGCAGTATTTT. The encoded protein is CASSLRARVNTDTQYF.

This clone showed up just a few times. The chain couples TRBV19 to TRBJ1-3; no firm D call. Trimming pared 8 bases from V and 0 bases from J, leaving 14 bases between. The CDR3 consists of 15 residues. Germline V gives CDR1 LNHDA, CDR2 SQIVND (reference sequence). The DNA of the CDR3 is TGTGCCAGTGAGGGAATCCGGAGCTCTGGAAACACCATATATTTT. Translation: CASEGIRSSGNTIYF.

The gene calls are TRBV14 and TRBJ2-7, with D uncertain. CDR1 and CDR2 (germline): SGHDN, FVKESK. V was trimmed by 3 bases and J by 3 bases, leaving 6 bases between them. This CDR3 is built from 12 residues. CDR3 loop: CASSHNYYEQYF. CDR3 DNA sequence: TGTGCCAGCAGCCACAACTACTACGAGCAGTACTTC.

CDR3 in amino acids: CAWSVQSDQPQHF. For the CDR3, the DNA is TGTGCCTGGAGTGTACAAAGTGATCAGCCCCAGCATTTT. The rearrangement uses TRBV30 and TRBJ1-5; D is ambiguous. V lost 0 bases and J lost 5, with 8 bases in between. The germline V gene encodes CDR1 GTSNPN and CDR2 SVGIG (reference sequence). The CDR3 totals 13 residues.

The chain combines TRBV11-3 with TRBJ2-5; 8 nucleotides align to TRBD2. Germline V CDR1 and CDR2: SGHNT, YENEEA. The CDR3 sequence is 16 residues long. Germline trimming cut 6 bases from V and 2 bases from J; bases unmatched to any gene: 11. CDR3 loop: CASSKGLGGGQETQYF. CDR3 bases: TGTGCCAGCAGTAAAGGACTCGGGGGGGGTCAAGAGACCCAGTACTTC.

This clone turned up a few times. The V and J genes are TRBV30 and TRBJ1-6, with 9 bases identical to TRBD1. Trimming removed 2 bases from V and 9 bases from J; junction bases left unmatched: 8. This CDR3 has 15 residues. CDR1 is GTSNPN and CDR2 is SVGIG in the germline V gene (reference sequence). CDR3 loop: CAWSIAGTGFSPLHF. The CDR3 bases are TGTGCCTGGAGTATCGCCGGGACAGGGTTTTCACCCCTCCACTTT.

This rearrangement joins TRBV7-9 to TRBJ2-7; 8 bases align to TRBD2. The CDR3 extends over 15 amino acids. Germline V gives CDR1 SEHNR, CDR2 FQNEAQ (reference sequence). V dropped 6 bases and J dropped 0; count of bases not matched to a gene: 7. The CDR3 DNA reads TGTGCCAGCAGTCGGGGCGGGGGGAACTCCTACGAGCAGTACTTC. It encodes CASSRGGGNSYEQYF.

This clone was detected a few times. One end of the junction fails to match germline, which may point to a read error. V and J are TRBV5-4 and TRBJ1-2; D may be TRBD1 (6 bases). CDR3 length: 14 residues. CDR1 and CDR2 from the germline V gene are SGHNT and YYREEE (reference sequence). The CDR3: CASSRELDSYGYTF. The DNA of the CDR3 is TGCGCCAGCAGCCGAGAGCTGGACAGCTATGGCTACACCTTC.